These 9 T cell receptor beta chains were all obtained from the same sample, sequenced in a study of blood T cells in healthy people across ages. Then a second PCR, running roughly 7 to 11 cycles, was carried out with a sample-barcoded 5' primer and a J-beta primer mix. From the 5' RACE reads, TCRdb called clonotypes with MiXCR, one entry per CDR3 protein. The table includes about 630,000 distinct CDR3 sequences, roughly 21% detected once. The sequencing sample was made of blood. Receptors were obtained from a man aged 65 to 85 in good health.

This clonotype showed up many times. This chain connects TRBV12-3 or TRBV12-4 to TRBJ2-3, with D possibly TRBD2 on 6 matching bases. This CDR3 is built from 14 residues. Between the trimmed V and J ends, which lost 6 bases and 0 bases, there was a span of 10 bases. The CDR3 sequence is CASSSSVSTDTQYF. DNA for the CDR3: TGTGCCAGCAGCTCTAGCGTTAGCACAGATACGCAGTATTTT.

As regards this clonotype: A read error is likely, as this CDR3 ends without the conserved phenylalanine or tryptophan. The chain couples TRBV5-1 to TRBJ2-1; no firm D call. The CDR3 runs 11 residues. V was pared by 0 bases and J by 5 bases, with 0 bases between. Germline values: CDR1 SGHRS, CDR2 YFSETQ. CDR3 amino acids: CASSLDNEQFL. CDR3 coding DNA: TGCGCCAGCAGCTTGGACAATGAGCAGTTCCTC.

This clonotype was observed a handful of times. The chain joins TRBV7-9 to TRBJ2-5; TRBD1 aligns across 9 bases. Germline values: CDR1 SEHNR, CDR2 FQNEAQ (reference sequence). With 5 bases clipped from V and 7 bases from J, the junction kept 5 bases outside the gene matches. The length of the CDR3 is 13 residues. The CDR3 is CASSEGQGRTQYF. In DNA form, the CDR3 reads TGTGCCAGCAGCGAAGGACAGGGGAGGACCCAGTACTTC.

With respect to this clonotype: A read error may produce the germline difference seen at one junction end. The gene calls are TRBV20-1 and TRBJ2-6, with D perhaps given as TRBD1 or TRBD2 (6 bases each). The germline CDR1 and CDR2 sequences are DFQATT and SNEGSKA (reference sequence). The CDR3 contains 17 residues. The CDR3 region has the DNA TGCAGTGTTAGAGACCAACGGAGGGGGACTGGGGCCAACGTCCTGACTTTC. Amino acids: CSVRDQRRGTGANVLTF.

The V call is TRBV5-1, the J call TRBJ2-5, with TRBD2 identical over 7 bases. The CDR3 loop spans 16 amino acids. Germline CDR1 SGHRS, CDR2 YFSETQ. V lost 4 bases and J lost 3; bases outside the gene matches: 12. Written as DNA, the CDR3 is TGCGCCAGCAGCCTCACGACCGGGGGGATTAAAGAGACCCAGTACTTC. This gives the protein CASSLTTGGIKETQYF.

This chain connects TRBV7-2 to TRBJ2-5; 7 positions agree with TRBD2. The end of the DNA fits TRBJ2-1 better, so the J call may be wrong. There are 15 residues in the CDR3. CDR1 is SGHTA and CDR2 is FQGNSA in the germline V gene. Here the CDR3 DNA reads TGTGCCAGCAGCTTAGTTGGGACTACCAACAATGAGCAGTTCTTC. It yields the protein CASSLVGTTNNEQFF.

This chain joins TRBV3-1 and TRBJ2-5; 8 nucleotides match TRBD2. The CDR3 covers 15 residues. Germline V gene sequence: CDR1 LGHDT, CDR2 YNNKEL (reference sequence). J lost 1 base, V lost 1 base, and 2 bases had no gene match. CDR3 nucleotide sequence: TGTGCCAGCAGCCAAGCAACTAGCGGCCAAGAGACCCAGTACTTC. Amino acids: CASSQATSGQETQYF.

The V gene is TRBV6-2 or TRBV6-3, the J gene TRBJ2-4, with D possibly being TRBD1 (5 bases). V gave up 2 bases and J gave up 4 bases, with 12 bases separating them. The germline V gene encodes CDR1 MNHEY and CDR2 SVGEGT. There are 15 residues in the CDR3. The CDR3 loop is CASSYTGNPKNIQYF. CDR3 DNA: TGTGCCAGCAGTTACACAGGCAACCCAAAAAACATTCAGTACTTC.

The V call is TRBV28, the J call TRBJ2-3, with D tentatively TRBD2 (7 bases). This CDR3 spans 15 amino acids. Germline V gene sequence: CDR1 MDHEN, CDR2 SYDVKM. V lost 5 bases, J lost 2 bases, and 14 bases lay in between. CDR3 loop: CASSLSGDTTDTQYF. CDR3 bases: TGTGCCAGCAGTCTGAGCGGGGACACCACAGATACGCAGTATTTT.